This T cell receptor (beta chain) comes out of a study of T cell responses to AZD1222 COVID-19 vaccine. Sequencing used immunoSEQ multiplex PCR; TCRdb keeps in-frame clones, though not all of them. The sample lists 150,000 to 200,000 clones, 85% to 90% occurring once. Sequences were derived from peripheral blood, sampled on day 0 of AZD1222 vaccination. The TCR sequence derives from an adult in good health.

As DNA, the CDR3 is TGTGCCAGCAGTGGCAACAGGGAAAAACTGTTTTTT. This translates into CASSGNREKLFF. V usage is TRBV12-3 or TRBV12-4 and J usage is TRBJ1-4; possible D gene TRBD1, 5 bases. V dropped 5 bases and J dropped 8 bases, with 9 bases sitting between them. The CDR3 has 12 residues.